Below are 31 T cell receptor beta chains sequenced from a single sample in a study of blood T cell repertoires in COVID-19. Only in-frame clones appear in the TCRdb table, and some are missing; sequencing was by immunoSEQ multiplex PCR. The sample lists around 100,000 clones; about 80% were seen once. Input material: peripheral blood. The receptors shown here come from a woman older than 75 with active or convalescent COVID-19.

V usage is TRBV14 and J usage is TRBJ1-6; the D gene is possibly TRBD1 (6 bases). The germline V gene encodes CDR1 SGHDN and CDR2 FVKESK. Trimming removed 6 bases from V and 8 bases from J, with 8 bases in between. CDR3 size: 12 residues. The CDR3 loop reads CASRQGHSPLHF. DNA for the CDR3: TGTGCCAGCAGACAGGGCCATTCACCCCTCCACTTT. Supplemented by reference TRBV14 and TRBJ1-6, the full variable domain reads EAGVTQFPSHSVIEKGQTVTLRCDPISGHDNLYWYRRVMGKEIKFLLHFVKESKQDESGMPNNRFLAERTGGTYSTLKVQPAELEDSGVYFCASRQGHSPLHFGNGTRLTVT.

This chain links TRBV28 with TRBJ1-6; the D is unclear. Germline assignment: CDR1 MDHEN and CDR2 SYDVKM. The CDR3 sequence is 13 residues long. V dropped 4 bases and J dropped 9 bases, with 10 bases sitting between them. In DNA, the CDR3 is TGTGCCAGCAGTTCACAACGATCTTCACCCCTCCACTTT. It is translated as CASSSQRSSPLHF.

The gene calls are TRBV4-3 and TRBJ2-3, with TRBD2 matching 13 bases. From germline, CDR1 is LGHNA and CDR2 YSLEER. V was clipped by 0 bases and J by 9 bases; unmatched bases: 3. This CDR3 has 15 amino acids. The CDR3 loop is CASSQETSGRGTQYF. The CDR3 nucleotides read TGCGCCAGCAGCCAAGAAACTAGCGGGAGGGGAACGCAGTATTTT.

The genes are TRBV9 and TRBJ1-1; D is possibly TRBD1 (6 bases). The V end lost 0 bases, the J end lost 5 bases, and 17 bases lay between the germline ends. Germline loops: CDR1 SGDLS, CDR2 YYNGEE. The CDR3 is made up of 16 amino acids. This CDR3 is CASSVGQGSLGTEAFF. Here the CDR3 DNA reads TGTGCCAGCAGCGTAGGGCAGGGGTCTCTGGGGACTGAAGCTTTCTTT.

The V and J genes are TRBV3-1 (or the pseudogene TRBV3-2) and TRBJ1-4; a possible D gene is TRBD1 (6 bases). Trimming shortened V by 9 bases and J by 7 bases, and 12 bases separated the two germline ends. CDR3 length: 12 residues. Germline-derived CDR1 and CDR2 are LGHDT and YNNKEL (reference sequence). The CDR3 is CASTGWGEKLFF. Here the CDR3 DNA reads TGTGCCAGTACAGGGTGGGGTGAAAAACTGTTTTTT.

The chain carries TRBV7-2 and TRBJ2-3; D ambiguous. Germline lookup yields CDR1 SGHTA and CDR2 FQGNSA. This CDR3 contains 14 residues. The V and J ends lost 1 base and 2 bases respectively, with 7 bases between them. The CDR3 is CASSLGLPTDTQYF. CDR3 bases: TGTGCCAGCAGCTTAGGTCTCCCCACAGATACGCAGTATTTT.

The chain uses TRBV2 and TRBJ1-5; a possible D gene is TRBD1 (5 bases). The V end lost 5 bases, the J end lost 0 bases, and 14 bases lay between the germline ends. The CDR3 length is 16 residues. Germline V lookup: CDR1 SNHLY, CDR2 FYNNEI. CDR3 amino acids: CASSRTQGYSNQPQHF. In DNA, the CDR3 is TGTGCCAGCAGTCGAACCCAGGGATATAGCAATCAGCCCCAGCATTTT. Filled out from reference TRBV2 and TRBJ1-5, the complete variable domain reads EPEVTQTPSHQVTQMGQEVILRCVPISNHLYFYWYRQILGQKVEFLVSFYNNEISEKSEIFDDQFSVERPDGSNFTLKIRSTKLEDSAMYFCASSRTQGYSNQPQHFGDGTRLSIL.

The chain is built from TRBV28 and TRBJ1-2, with 9 bases that match TRBD1. Germline CDR1 and CDR2: MDHEN and SYDVKM. The junction had 3 bases not matched to a gene; V was cut back by 6 bases and J by 1 base. The CDR3 sequence is 14 residues long. Here the CDR3 reads CASSGTGFNYGYTF. The DNA of the CDR3 is TGTGCCAGCAGCGGGACAGGGTTTAACTATGGCTACACCTTC.

The chain links TRBV5-4 to TRBJ2-7, with a weak D call TRBD1 (6 bases). Deletions cut 4 bases from V and 5 bases from J, with 22 bases between. This CDR3 contains 16 residues. Germline assignment: CDR1 SGHNT and CDR2 YYREEE (reference sequence). This CDR3 is CASSDINRVMRNEQYF. The DNA for the CDR3 is TGTGCCAGCAGCGACATCAACAGGGTAATGAGAAACGAGCAGTACTTC. The complete variable domain, with remaining parts taken from reference TRBV5-4 and TRBJ2-7, reads ETGVTQSPTHLIKTRGQQVTLRCSSQSGHNTVSWYQQALGQGPQFIFQYYREEENGRGNFPPRFSGLQFPNYSSELNVNALELDDSALYLCASSDINRVMRNEQYFGPGTRLTVT.

This clone was picked up one time. The chain employs TRBV7-4 and TRBJ2-7; perhaps TRBD1 as D (5 bases). Germline CDR1 and CDR2: SGHVT and SQSDAQ. The CDR3 has 16 amino acids. V was shortened by 1 base and J by 3 bases, with 16 bases between the two germline ends. The CDR3 bases are TGTGCCAGCAGCTTAGGCCAGGGCCCTCAAGACTACGAGCAGTACTTC. This encodes CASSLGQGPQDYEQYF. The full variable domain, with the rest looked up from reference TRBV7-4 and TRBJ2-7, is GAGVSQSPRYKVAKRGRDVALRCDSISGHVTLYWYRQTLGQGSEVLTYSQSDAQRDKSGRPSGRFSAERPERSVSTLKIQRTEQGDSAVYLCASSLGQGPQDYEQYFGPGTRLTVT.

The chain links TRBV7-9 to TRBJ1-2; 7 positions agree with TRBD1. CDR3 length equals 12 residues. V lost 3 bases, J lost 8 bases, and 3 bases stayed unmatched. The germline CDR1 and CDR2 sequences are SEHNR and FQNEAQ (reference sequence). This CDR3 is CASSFGTDGYTF. CDR3 coding DNA: TGTGCCAGCAGCTTCGGGACAGACGGCTACACCTTC.

The chain recombines TRBV24-1 with TRBJ1-4, with D hard to call. Germline-derived CDR1 and CDR2 are KGHDR and SFDVKD. The length of the CDR3 is 15 residues. The ends were cut back, 5 bases at V and 8 bases at J, with 17 bases in the middle. CDR3 in amino acids: CATSVPGYGGEKLFF. CDR3 in DNA: TGTGCCACCAGTGTTCCGGGCTATGGCGGGGAAAAACTGTTTTTT.

The chain carries TRBV28 and TRBJ1-2; possibly TRBD1 for D (5 bases). Trimming took off 5 bases at V and 8 bases at J, with 12 bases between the two ends. CDR3 length equals 12 residues. Germline CDR1 is MDHEN and CDR2 is SYDVKM. The chain's CDR3 is CASSPSGYGYTF. The DNA of the CDR3 is TGTGCCAGCAGTCCGTCAGGGTACGGCTACACCTTC.

This CDR3 is CASSYGTGDQPQHF. The CDR3 nucleotides are TGTGCCAGCAGCTACGGGACAGGGGATCAGCCCCAGCATTTT. The chain has TRBV5-4 and TRBJ1-5; 10 bases align to TRBD1. The CDR3 is 14 amino acids. Per the germline V gene, CDR1 is SGHNT and CDR2 is YYREEE (reference sequence). After removal of 3 bases from V and 5 bases from J, the junction contained 2 bases not matched to a gene. Looking up the rest from reference TRBV5-4 and TRBJ1-5 gives the full variable domain: ETGVTQSPTHLIKTRGQQVTLRCSSQSGHNTVSWYQQALGQGPQFIFQYYREEENGRGNFPPRFSGLQFPNYSSELNVNALELDDSALYLCASSYGTGDQPQHFGDGTRLSIL.

The J gene is TRBJ2-2, the V gene TRBV9, with D possibly TRBD2 on 6 matching bases. Germline V CDR1 and CDR2: SGDLS, YYNGEE. The V end lost 0 bases, the J end lost 10 bases, and 10 bases lay between the germline ends. This CDR3 has 13 amino acids. This CDR3 is CASSVAAGTELFF. In nucleotides, the CDR3 is TGTGCCAGCAGCGTAGCAGCGGGCACGGAGCTGTTTTTT.

This chain connects TRBV6-6 to TRBJ1-1, with a possible D match to TRBD1 (5 bases). Germline CDR1 reads MNHNY; CDR2 reads SVGAGI (reference sequence). V lost 2 bases to trimming and J lost 6 bases, with 10 bases between them. The CDR3 spans 13 residues. The CDR3, as DNA: TGTGCCAGCAGTTACAGTTTAGGGGCTGAAGCTTTCTTT. Protein sequence: CASSYSLGAEAFF.

The rearrangement joins TRBV5-1 to TRBJ2-7; 7 nucleotides align to TRBD1. The J segment lost 0 bases and the V segment lost 0 bases, leaving 3 bases of the junction unmatched. This CDR3 region has 15 residues. CDR1 SGHRS and CDR2 YFSETQ come from the germline V gene. The CDR3 here is CASSLVGDSSYEQYF. The CDR3 DNA reads as TGCGCCAGCAGCTTGGTCGGGGACAGCTCCTACGAGCAGTACTTC.

The rearrangement uses TRBV5-1 and TRBJ2-2; 10 bases agree with TRBD2. The CDR3 loop spans 15 amino acids. Per the germline V gene, CDR1 is SGHRS and CDR2 is YFSETQ. Trimming cost V 3 bases and J 4 bases; bases outside gene matches: 3. The CDR3 DNA is TGCGCCAGCAGCTCCGGGACTAGCGTCACCGGGGAGCTGTTTTTT. As protein: CASSSGTSVTGELFF.

This clone was observed a few times. The CDR3 bases are TGTGCCAGCAGTTACCGTCCCGGGACAGGGAAAGCTTTCTTT. This gives the protein CASSYRPGTGKAFF. The chain uses TRBV6-5 and TRBJ1-1; the match to TRBD1 covers 9 bases. In germline, CDR1 is MNHEY, CDR2 SVGAGI. The CDR3 runs to 14 residues. V was pared by 2 bases and J by 9 bases, with 7 bases of the junction left unmatched.

J is TRBJ2-1 and V is TRBV7-9, with 14 bases that match TRBD2. CDR1 is SEHNR, CDR2 FQNEAQ, per germline (reference sequence). J gave up 9 bases and V 6 bases, and 13 bases lay outside the gene matches. The CDR3 spans 17 residues. CDR3 DNA: TGTGCCAGCAGAGTGGAATTGGGGACTAGCGGGAGTTTTGAGCAGTTCTTC. Its protein product is CASRVELGTSGSFEQFF. Full variable domain (rest looked up from reference TRBV7-9 and TRBJ2-1): DTGVSQNPRHKITKRGQNVTFRCDPISEHNRLYWYRQTLGQGPEFLTYFQNEAQLEKSRLLSDRFSAERPKGSFSTLEIQRTEQGDSAMYLCASRVELGTSGSFEQFFGPGTRLTVL.

This clone was picked up one time. The chain uses TRBV3-1 (or the pseudogene TRBV3-2) and TRBJ2-2, with 8 bases aligning to TRBD1. Germline V CDR1 and CDR2: LGHDT, YNNKEL (reference sequence). The CDR3 spans 16 residues. The ends lost 0 bases at V and 7 bases at J; junction bases unmatched: 7. The CDR3 sequence: CASSQDYGRGRGELFF. The CDR3 DNA reads as TGTGCCAGCAGCCAAGATTACGGCAGGGGGCGCGGGGAGCTGTTTTTT.

V and J are TRBV29-1 and TRBJ2-3; possible D gene TRBD2, 5 bases. V was trimmed by 4 bases and J by 10 bases, leaving 15 bases between them. Per germline, CDR1 SQVTM and CDR2 ANQGSEA. This CDR3 comprises 12 residues. CDR3 DNA: TGCAGCGTTGGGGCTAGCCCTGAGGCGCAGTATTTT. Its protein product is CSVGASPEAQYF.

This clone was observed a few times. The chain links TRBV5-1 to TRBJ2-2; TRBD2 matches 7 bases. Germline-derived CDR1 and CDR2 are SGHRS and YFSETQ. The length of the CDR3 is 17 residues. Trimming cost V 2 bases and J 4 bases; bases outside gene matches: 11. The DNA for the CDR3 is TGCGCCAGCAGCTTCTCCCCCGTGGGGGGGACCACCGGGGAGCTGTTTTTT. It translates to CASSFSPVGGTTGELFF.

This chain connects TRBV5-6 to TRBJ2-3; 8 bases map to TRBD2. The V gene's germline CDR1 is SGHDT and CDR2 YYEEEE. The CDR3 covers 12 residues. V lost 3 bases and J lost 7; bases outside the gene matches: 1. CDR3 in DNA: TGTGCCAGCAGCTCGGGAGGGTATACGCAGTATTTT. Its translation is CASSSGGYTQYF.

V and J are TRBV5-1 and TRBJ1-1; D is uncertain. CDR3 length: 14 amino acids. Germline-derived CDR1 and CDR2 are SGHRS and YFSETQ. Trimming shortened V by 0 bases and J by 2 bases, and 8 bases separated the two germline ends. The CDR3 DNA reads as TGCGCCAGCAGCTTGGCCCCCACAAACACTGAAGCTTTCTTT. This encodes CASSLAPTNTEAFF.

The chain combines TRBV5-5 with TRBJ2-1, with a weak D call TRBD2 (5 bases). Germline CDR1 is SGHKS and CDR2 is YYEKEE (reference sequence). V dropped 2 bases and J dropped 4 bases, with 13 bases sitting between them. CDR3 size: 15 residues. The CDR3 loop is CASSFRGAEYNEQFF. The CDR3 nucleotides are TGTGCCAGCAGCTTCCGGGGAGCGGAGTACAATGAGCAGTTCTTC.

The genes are TRBV7-8 and TRBJ1-1; tentatively, D is TRBD1 (5 bases). The V end lost 5 bases, the J end lost 7 bases, and 11 bases lay between the germline ends. There are 12 residues in the CDR3. Germline values: CDR1 SGHVS, CDR2 FQNEAQ. The CDR3 region has the DNA TGTGCCAGCAGCCCCGATAGGGGTGAAGCTTTCTTT. It translates to CASSPDRGEAFF.

The CDR3 bases are TGTGCCAGCAGCGTAGCGGGCAGGGGGTATCGAAACACCATATATTTT. It translates to CASSVAGRGYRNTIYF. V is TRBV9 and J is TRBJ1-3; 7 nucleotides agree with TRBD1. This CDR3 spans 16 amino acids. With 0 bases clipped from V and 5 bases from J, the junction kept 8 bases outside the gene matches. Per germline, CDR1 SGDLS and CDR2 YYNGEE.

The gene calls are TRBV27 and TRBJ2-2; 7 bases map to TRBD1. The CDR3 contains 14 residues. Trimming took 6 bases from V and 5 from J; bases not matched to a gene: 6. Germline V gene lookup returns CDR1 MNHEY and CDR2 SMNVEV (reference sequence). Here the CDR3 DNA reads TGTGCCAGCAGGGTTGACAGGGCAACCGGGGAGCTGTTTTTT. Amino acid sequence: CASRVDRATGELFF.

This clone occurred a few times. The chain combines TRBV27 with TRBJ2-1; 8 bases map to TRBD2. The V and J ends lost 5 bases and 0 bases, in that order; junction bases with no gene match: 0. The CDR3 covers 14 residues. Per the germline V gene, CDR1 is MNHEY and CDR2 is SMNVEV (reference sequence). The CDR3 DNA is TGTGCCAGCAGTAGCGGGAGCTCCTACAATGAGCAGTTCTTC. Amino acids: CASSSGSSYNEQFF.

This chain links TRBV5-4 with TRBJ1-2; D ambiguous. The germline gives CDR1 SGHNT, CDR2 YYREEE (reference sequence). V shed 4 bases and J shed 1 base, with 11 bases lying between them. The CDR3 extends over 14 amino acids. The DNA for the CDR3 is TGTGCCAGCAGCGTCCGGGATCTTAACTATGGCTACACCTTC. Its protein is CASSVRDLNYGYTF.